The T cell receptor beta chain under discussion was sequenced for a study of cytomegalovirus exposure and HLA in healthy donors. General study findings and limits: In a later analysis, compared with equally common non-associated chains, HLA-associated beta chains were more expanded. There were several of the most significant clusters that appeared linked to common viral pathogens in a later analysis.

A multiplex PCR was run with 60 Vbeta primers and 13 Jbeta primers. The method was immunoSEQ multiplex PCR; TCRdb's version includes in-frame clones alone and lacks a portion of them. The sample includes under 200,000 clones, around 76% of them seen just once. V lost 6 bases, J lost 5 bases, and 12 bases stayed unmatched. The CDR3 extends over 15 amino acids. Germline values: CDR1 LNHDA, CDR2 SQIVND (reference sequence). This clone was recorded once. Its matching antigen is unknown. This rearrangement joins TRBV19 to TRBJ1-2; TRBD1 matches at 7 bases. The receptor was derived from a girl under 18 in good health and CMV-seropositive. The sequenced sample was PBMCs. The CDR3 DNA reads TGTGCCAGTAGGGCCTCGATACAGGGGCGGTATGGCTACACCTTC. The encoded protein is CASRASIQGRYGYTF.